Listed below are T cell receptor beta chains from one sample, sequenced in a study of sequential checkpoint blockade in melanoma. Generated by immunoSEQ multiplex PCR, the TCRdb table keeps only in-frame clones and is missing some. The repertoire holds approximately 31,000 clones, 65% to 90% seen once, with approximately 23% in the top ten. This specimen was CD8+ T cells sorted from blood (inferred from file names), taken from a patient given nivolumab and ipilimumab in sequence. The origin of the receptors is a human donor with melanoma. The CDR3 runs from the conserved cysteine through the conserved F or W. Each record gives: V gene, clone size, D gene, J gene, CDR3 protein, CDR3 DNA. The D gene is left open where the match is weak. The size field is filled for only some rows; it gives once, few, many or a size class.

>TRBV7-8|NA|NA|TRBJ1-5
CASSLEAGYSNQPQHF
TGTGCCAGCAGCTTAGAAGCGGGATATAGCAATCAGCCCCAGCATTTT
>TRBV7-6|NA|TRBD2|TRBJ2-2
CASSRAGGDTGELFF
TGTGCCAGCAGCAGAGCGGGAGGGGACACCGGGGAGCTGTTTTTT
>TRBV19|NA|TRBD2|TRBJ2-7
CASSVGLAGAYEQYF
TGTGCCAGTAGTGTAGGACTAGCGGGGGCCTACGAGCAGTACTTC
>TRBV6-1|NA|TRBD2|TRBJ2-7
CASSDMAGGPYEQYF
TGTGCCAGCAGTGATATGGCGGGGGGGCCCTACGAGCAGTACTTC
>TRBV27|NA|TRBD1|TRBJ2-7
CASSIGQAYEQYF
TGTGCCAGCAGTATCGGACAGGCCTACGAGCAGTACTTC
>TRBV6-5|NA|TRBD1|TRBJ2-7
CASSLGQVTYEQYF
TGTGCCAGCAGTTTGGGACAGGTTACCTACGAGCAGTACTTC
>TRBV19|few|NA|TRBJ2-1
CASKASVEQFF
TGTGCCAGTAAGGCTAGCGTTGAGCAGTTCTTC
>TRBV4-1|NA|NA|TRBJ1-2
CASSPRGGDGYTF
TGCGCCAGCAGCCCCAGGGGAGGGGATGGCTACACCTTC
>TRBV4-3|NA|NA|TRBJ2-1
CASSQLLGGPHNEQFF
TGCGCCAGCAGCCAACTCCTGGGGGGGCCCCACAATGAGCAGTTCTTC
>TRBV21-1|NA|NA|TRBJ2-7
CASGGISYEQYF
TGTGCCAGCGGCGGAATCTCCTACGAGCAGTACTTC
>TRBV27|NA|NA|TRBJ2-1
CASSSGLPPYNEQFF
TGTGCCAGCAGTTCGGGACTCCCCCCCTACAATGAGCAGTTCTTC
>TRBV18|NA|TRBD1|TRBJ2-7
CASSGTAPTYEQYF
TGTGCCAGCTCCGGGACAGCGCCCACCTACGAGCAGTACTTC
>TRBV30|NA|NA|TRBJ2-7
CAWGLSTYEQYF
TGTGCCTGGGGACTGAGCACCTACGAGCAGTACTTC
>TRBV29-1|NA|TRBD2|TRBJ2-1
CSVAGNGDYNNEQFF
TGCAGCGTGGCCGGGAATGGGGACTACAACAATGAGCAGTTCTTC
>TRBV5-5|NA|TRBD1|TRBJ2-3
CASSLAGGRTDTQYF
TGTGCCAGCAGCTTGGCAGGGGGCAGGACAGATACGCAGTATTTT
>TRBV6-5|NA|NA|TRBJ1-2
CASSPSGYGYTF
TGTGCCAGCTCCCCGTCAGGCTATGGCTACACCTTC
>TRBV4-3|NA|TRBD2|TRBJ2-7
CASSQGGGAYEQYF
TGCGCCAGCAGCCAGGGCGGGGGGGCCTACGAGCAGTACTTC
>TRBV29-1|NA|TRBD2|TRBJ2-5
CSVDASGRETQYF
TGCAGCGTTGATGCTAGCGGGAGAGAGACCCAGTACTTC
>TRBV7-9|NA|TRBD2|TRBJ2-1
CASSSSGGGYNEQFF
TGTGCCAGCAGCTCTAGCGGGGGGGGCTACAATGAGCAGTTCTTC
>TRBV27|NA|NA|TRBJ2-4
CASSLNRANIQYF
TGTGCCAGCAGTTTAAACAGGGCAAACATTCAGTACTTC
>TRBV2|NA|NA|TRBJ2-7
CATQGSEQYF
TGTGCCACCCAAGGGAGCGAGCAGTACTTC
>TRBV27|NA|NA|TRBJ2-7
CASNPQDGSYEQYF
TGTGCCAGCAACCCACAGGACGGCTCCTACGAGCAGTACTTC
>TRBV7-9|NA|NA|TRBJ1-3
CASSLFGAGYGNTIYF
TGTGCCAGCAGCTTATTTGGGGCAGGGTACGGAAACACCATATATTTT
>TRBV11-2|NA|TRBD2|TRBJ2-5
CASSPSGGGTQYF
TGTGCCAGCAGCCCCTCGGGAGGCGGGACCCAGTACTTC
>TRBV7-8|NA|NA|TRBJ2-5
CASSPGQPYQETQYF
TGTGCCAGCAGTCCCGGACAGCCGTACCAAGAGACCCAGTACTTC
>TRBV9|NA|NA|TRBJ2-7
CASSAQGLEQYF
TGTGCCAGCAGCGCCCAGGGGCTCGAGCAGTACTTC